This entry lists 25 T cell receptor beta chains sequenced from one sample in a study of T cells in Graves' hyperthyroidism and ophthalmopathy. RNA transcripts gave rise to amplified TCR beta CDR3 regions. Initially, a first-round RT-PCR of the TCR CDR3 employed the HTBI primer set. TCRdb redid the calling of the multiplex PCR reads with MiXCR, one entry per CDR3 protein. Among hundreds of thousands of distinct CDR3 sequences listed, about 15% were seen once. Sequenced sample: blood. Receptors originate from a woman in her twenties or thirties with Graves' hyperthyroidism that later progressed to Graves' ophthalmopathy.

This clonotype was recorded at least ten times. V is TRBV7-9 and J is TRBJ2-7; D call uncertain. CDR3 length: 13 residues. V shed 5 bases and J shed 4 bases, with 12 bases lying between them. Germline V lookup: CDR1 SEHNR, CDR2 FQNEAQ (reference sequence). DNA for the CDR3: TGTGCCAGCAGCCGAGATCCTCGGTACGAGCAGTACTTC. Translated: CASSRDPRYEQYF. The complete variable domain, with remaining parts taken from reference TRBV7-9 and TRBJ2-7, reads DTGVSQNPRHKITKRGQNVTFRCDPISEHNRLYWYRQTLGQGPEFLTYFQNEAQLEKSRLLSDRFSAERPKGSFSTLEIQRTEQGDSAMYLCASSRDPRYEQYFGPGTRLTVT.

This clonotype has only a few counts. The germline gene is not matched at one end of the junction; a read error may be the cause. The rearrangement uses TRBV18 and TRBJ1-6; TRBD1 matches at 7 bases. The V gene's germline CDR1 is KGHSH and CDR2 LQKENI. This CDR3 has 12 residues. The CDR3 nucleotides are TGTGCCGGCTCACGACCACAGGGGCCCCTCCACTTT. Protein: CAGSRPQGPLHF.

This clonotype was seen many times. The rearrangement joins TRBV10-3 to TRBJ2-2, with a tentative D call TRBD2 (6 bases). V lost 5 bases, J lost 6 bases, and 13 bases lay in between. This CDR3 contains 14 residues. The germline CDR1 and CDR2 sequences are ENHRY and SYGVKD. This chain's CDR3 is CAISPDPSAGELFF. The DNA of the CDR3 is TGTGCCATCAGTCCAGACCCTAGCGCCGGGGAGCTGTTTTTT.

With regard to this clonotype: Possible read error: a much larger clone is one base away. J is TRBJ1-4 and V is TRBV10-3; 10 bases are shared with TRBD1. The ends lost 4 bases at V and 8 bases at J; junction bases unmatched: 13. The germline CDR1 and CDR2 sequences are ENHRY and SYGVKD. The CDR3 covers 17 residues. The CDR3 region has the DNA TGTGCCATCAGTGCCTTGGGGGTGGGACAGGGGCGCGAAAAACTGTTTTTT. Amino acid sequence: CAISALGVGQGREKLFF.

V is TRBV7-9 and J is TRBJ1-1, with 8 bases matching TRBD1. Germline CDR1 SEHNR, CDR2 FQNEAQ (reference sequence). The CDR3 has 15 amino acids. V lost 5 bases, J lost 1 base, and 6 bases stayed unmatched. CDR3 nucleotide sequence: TGTGCCAGCAGCCTCGGACAGGGTTCGAACACTGAAGCTTTCTTT. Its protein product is CASSLGQGSNTEAFF. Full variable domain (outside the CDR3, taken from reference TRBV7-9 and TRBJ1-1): DTGVSQNPRHKITKRGQNVTFRCDPISEHNRLYWYRQTLGQGPEFLTYFQNEAQLEKSRLLSDRFSAERPKGSFSTLEIQRTEQGDSAMYLCASSLGQGSNTEAFFGQGTRLTVV.

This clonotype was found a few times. The DNA of the CDR3 is TGCAGCGTTACCAAGGGGAATGAGCAGTTCTTC. It encodes CSVTKGNEQFF. The chain employs TRBV29-1 and TRBJ2-1; D might be TRBD1 (5 bases). This CDR3 is built from 11 residues. V was trimmed by 5 bases and J by 7 bases, leaving 9 bases between them. Germline V CDR1 and CDR2: SQVTM, ANQGSEA.

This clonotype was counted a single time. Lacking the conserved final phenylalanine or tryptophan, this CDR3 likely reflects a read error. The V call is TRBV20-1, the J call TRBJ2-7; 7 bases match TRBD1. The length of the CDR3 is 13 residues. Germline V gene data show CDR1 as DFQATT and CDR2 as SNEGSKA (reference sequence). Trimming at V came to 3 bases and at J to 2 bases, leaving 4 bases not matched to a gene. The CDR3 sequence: CSARRDRAYEQYL. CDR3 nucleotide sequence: TGCAGTGCTAGGAGAGACAGGGCCTACGAGCAGTACCTC.

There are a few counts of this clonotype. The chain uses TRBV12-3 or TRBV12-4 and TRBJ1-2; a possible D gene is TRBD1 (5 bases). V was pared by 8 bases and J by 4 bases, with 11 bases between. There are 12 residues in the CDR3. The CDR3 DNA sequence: TGTGCCAGCCAGCAGGGCGGCTATGGCTACACCTTC. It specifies CASQQGGYGYTF.

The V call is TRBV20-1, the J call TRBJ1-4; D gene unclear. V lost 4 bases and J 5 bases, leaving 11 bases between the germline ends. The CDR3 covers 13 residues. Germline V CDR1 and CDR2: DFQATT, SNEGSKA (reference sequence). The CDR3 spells CSAIKGTNEKLFF. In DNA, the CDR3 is TGCAGTGCTATAAAGGGTACGAATGAAAAACTGTTTTTT.

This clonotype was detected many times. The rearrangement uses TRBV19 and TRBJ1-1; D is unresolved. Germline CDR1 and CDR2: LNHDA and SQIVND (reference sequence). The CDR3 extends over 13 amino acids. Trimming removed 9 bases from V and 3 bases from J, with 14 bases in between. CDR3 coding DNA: TGTGCCAGCAATACGCGCCGGGACACTGAAGCTTTCTTT. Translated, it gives CASNTRRDTEAFF.

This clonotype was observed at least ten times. Written as DNA, the CDR3 is TGTGCCATCGGGGCTCATAGCAATCAGCCCCAGCATTTT. This sequence encodes CAIGAHSNQPQHF. The chain couples TRBV10-3 to TRBJ1-5; D might be TRBD1 (5 bases). The CDR3 runs 13 residues. V lost 8 bases, J lost 0 bases, and 8 bases lay in between. CDR1 is ENHRY, CDR2 SYGVKD, per germline.

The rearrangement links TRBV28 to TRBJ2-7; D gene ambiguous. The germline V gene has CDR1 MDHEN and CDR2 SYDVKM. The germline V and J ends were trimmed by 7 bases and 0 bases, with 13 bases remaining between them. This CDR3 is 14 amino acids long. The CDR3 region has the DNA TGTGCCAGCACCCCACTCCTGAACTCCTACGAGCAGTACTTC. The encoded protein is CASTPLLNSYEQYF. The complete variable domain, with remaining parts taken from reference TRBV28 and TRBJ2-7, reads DVKVTQSSRYLVKRTGEKVFLECVQDMDHENMFWYRQDPGLGLRLIYFSYDVKMKEKGDIPEGYSVSREKKERFSLILESASTNQTSMYLCASTPLLNSYEQYFGPGTRLTVT.

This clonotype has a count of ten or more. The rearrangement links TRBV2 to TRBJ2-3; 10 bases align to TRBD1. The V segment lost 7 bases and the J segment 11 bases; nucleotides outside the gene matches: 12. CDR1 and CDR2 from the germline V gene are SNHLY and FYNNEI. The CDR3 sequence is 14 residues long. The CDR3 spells CASIDGTGESWQYF. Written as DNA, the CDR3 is TGTGCCAGCATAGACGGGACAGGGGAGAGTTGGCAGTATTTT.

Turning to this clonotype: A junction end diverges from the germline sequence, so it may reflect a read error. The CDR3 spells CASSQVVVNEQVF. The DNA for the CDR3 is TGTGCCAGCAGCCAAGTTGTGGTGAATGAGCAGGTCTTC. The chain couples TRBV3-1 to TRBJ2-1; D is undetermined. In germline, CDR1 is LGHDT, CDR2 YNNKEL (reference sequence). The length of the CDR3 is 13 residues.

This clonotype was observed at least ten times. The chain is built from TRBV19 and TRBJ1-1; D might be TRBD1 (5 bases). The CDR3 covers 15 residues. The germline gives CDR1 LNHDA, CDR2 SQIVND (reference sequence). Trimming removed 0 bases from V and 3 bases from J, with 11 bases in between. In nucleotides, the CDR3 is TGTGCCAGTAGTATAGATCTTCAGGGAGACACTGAAGCTTTCTTT. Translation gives CASSIDLQGDTEAFF.

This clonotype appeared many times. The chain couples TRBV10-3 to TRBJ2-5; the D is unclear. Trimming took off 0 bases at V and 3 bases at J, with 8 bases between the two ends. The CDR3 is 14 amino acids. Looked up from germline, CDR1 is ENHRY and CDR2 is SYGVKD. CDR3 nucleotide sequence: TGTGCCATCAGTGAGTCGTCTGCGGAAGAGACCCAGTACTTC. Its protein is CAISESSAEETQYF.

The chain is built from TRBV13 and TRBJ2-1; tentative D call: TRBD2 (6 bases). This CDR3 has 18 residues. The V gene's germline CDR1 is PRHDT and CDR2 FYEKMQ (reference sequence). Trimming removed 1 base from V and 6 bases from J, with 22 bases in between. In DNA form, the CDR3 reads TGTGCCAGCAGCTTAGCTATGGGGGGACCACTCCTCCGCAATGAGCAGTTCTTC. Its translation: CASSLAMGGPLLRNEQFF.

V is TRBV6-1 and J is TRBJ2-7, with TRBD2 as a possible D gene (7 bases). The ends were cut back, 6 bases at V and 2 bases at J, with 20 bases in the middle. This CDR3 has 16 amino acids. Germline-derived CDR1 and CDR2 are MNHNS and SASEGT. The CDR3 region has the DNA TGTGCCAGCAGCAGCCCGGGGGGCGGTGCAGCCTACGAGCAGTACTTC. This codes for CASSSPGGGAAYEQYF.

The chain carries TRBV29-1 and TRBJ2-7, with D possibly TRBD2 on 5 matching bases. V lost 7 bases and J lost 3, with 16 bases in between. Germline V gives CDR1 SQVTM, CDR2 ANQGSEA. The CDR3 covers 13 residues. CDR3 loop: CSAAPERDYEQYF. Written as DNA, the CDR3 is TGCAGCGCTGCGCCGGAGAGGGACTACGAGCAGTACTTC.

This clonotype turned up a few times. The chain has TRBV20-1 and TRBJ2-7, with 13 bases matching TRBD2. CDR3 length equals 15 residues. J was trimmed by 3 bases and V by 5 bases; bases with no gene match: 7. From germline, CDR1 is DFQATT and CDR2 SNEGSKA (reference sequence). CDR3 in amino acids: CSAWTSGSENYEQYF. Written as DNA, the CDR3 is TGCAGTGCTTGGACTAGCGGGAGCGAAAACTACGAGCAGTACTTC.

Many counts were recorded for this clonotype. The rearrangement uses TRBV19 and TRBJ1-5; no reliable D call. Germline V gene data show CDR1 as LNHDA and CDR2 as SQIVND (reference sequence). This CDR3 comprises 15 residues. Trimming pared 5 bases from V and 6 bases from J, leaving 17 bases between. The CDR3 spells CASSGDLLAFQPQHF. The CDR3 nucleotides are TGTGCCAGTAGTGGCGACCTTCTGGCATTTCAGCCCCAGCATTTT.

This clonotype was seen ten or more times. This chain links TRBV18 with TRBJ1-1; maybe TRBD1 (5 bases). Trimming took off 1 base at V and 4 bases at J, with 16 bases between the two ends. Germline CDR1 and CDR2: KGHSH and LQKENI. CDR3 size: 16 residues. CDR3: CASSPRARDWGTEAFF. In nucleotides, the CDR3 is TGTGCCAGCTCACCACGTGCGCGGGACTGGGGCACTGAAGCTTTCTTT. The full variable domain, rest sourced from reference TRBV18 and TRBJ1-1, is NAGVMQNPRHLVRRRGQEARLRCSPMKGHSHVYWYRQLPEEGLKFMVYLQKENIIDESGMPKERFSAEFPKEGPSILRIQQVVRGDSAAYFCASSPRARDWGTEAFFGQGTRLTVV.

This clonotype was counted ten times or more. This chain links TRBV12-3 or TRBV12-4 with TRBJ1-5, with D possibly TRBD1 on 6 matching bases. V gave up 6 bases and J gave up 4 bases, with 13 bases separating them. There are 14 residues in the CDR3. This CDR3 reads CASSSGVINQPQHF. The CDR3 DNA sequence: TGTGCCAGCAGCTCAGGGGTGATAAATCAGCCCCAGCATTTT.

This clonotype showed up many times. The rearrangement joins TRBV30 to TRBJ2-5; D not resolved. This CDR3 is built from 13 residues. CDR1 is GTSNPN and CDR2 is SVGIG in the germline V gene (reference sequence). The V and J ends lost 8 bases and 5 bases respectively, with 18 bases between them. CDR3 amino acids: CAQSPGYAETQYF. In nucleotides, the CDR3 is TGTGCCCAAAGTCCCGGGTACGCTGAGACCCAGTACTTC.

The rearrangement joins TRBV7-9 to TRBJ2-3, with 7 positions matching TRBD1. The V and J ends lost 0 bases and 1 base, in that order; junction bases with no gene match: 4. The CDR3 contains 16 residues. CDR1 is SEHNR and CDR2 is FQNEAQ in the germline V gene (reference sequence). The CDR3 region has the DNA TGTGCCAGCAGCTTAGCGGGACAGAGCCGCACAGATACGCAGTATTTT. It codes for CASSLAGQSRTDTQYF.